The 20 T cell receptor beta chains in this list originate from one sample, sequenced in a study of control samples from healthy donors and cancer patients (dated by TCRdb to the early 2020s). Libraries were made using the immunoSEQ multiplex PCR assay. Not all clones reach the TCRdb copy of this immuneACCESS table, which keeps in-frame sequences only. Checked studies attribute under half of the gap to unresolved V genes and leave the rest unexplained. Here the sample has about 22,000 clones; about 80% occur a single time. The leading ten clones occupy approximately 25% of the sample. The sequencing sample was made of PBMCs. The origin of the receptors is a man in his sixties with head and neck cancer.

This clone was counted between two and nine times. The rearrangement joins TRBV3-1 (or the pseudogene TRBV3-2) to TRBJ1-1; 12 bases fit TRBD1. Per germline, CDR1 LGHDT and CDR2 YNNKEL (reference sequence). The CDR3 runs to 19 residues. The J segment lost 1 base and the V segment lost 3 bases, leaving 12 bases of the junction unmatched. Here the CDR3 reads CASSQVGDRGLLGNTEAFF. The CDR3 region has the DNA TGTGCCAGCAGCCAGGTGGGGGACAGGGGGCTTTTAGGGAACACTGAAGCTTTCTTT.

This chain links TRBV24-1 with TRBJ1-4; D gene unclear. CDR3 length: 12 residues. In germline, CDR1 is KGHDR, CDR2 SFDVKD. With 2 bases removed from V and 7 bases from J, the gap between germline ends came to 4 bases. CDR3 sequence: CATSDSSEKLFF. The CDR3 DNA follows: TGTGCCACCAGTGATTCAAGTGAAAAACTGTTTTTT.

The rearrangement uses TRBV4-1 and TRBJ2-3; no definite D call. The CDR3 contains 11 residues. Germline lookup yields CDR1 MGHRA and CDR2 YSYEKL. V shed 8 bases and J shed 5 bases, with 8 bases lying between them. CDR3 loop: CASGVGDTQYF. In nucleotides, the CDR3 is TGCGCCAGCGGGGTTGGAGATACGCAGTATTTT.

The V gene is TRBV19, the J gene TRBJ2-3; TRBD2 is a possible D gene (6 bases). The ends were cut back, 4 bases at V and 3 bases at J, with 8 bases in the middle. This CDR3 contains 13 residues. Germline loops: CDR1 LNHDA, CDR2 SQIVND (reference sequence). The CDR3 region has the DNA TGTGCCAGTAGTAGTCGGGAGACAGATACGCAGTATTTT. It encodes CASSSRETDTQYF.

The chain combines TRBV19 with TRBJ2-5; maybe TRBD2 (6 bases). The CDR3 runs to 14 residues. Per germline, CDR1 LNHDA and CDR2 SQIVND (reference sequence). V shed 5 bases and J shed 5 bases, with 15 bases lying between them. CDR3 coding DNA: TGTGCCAGTAGTTTCGGGGGTGGCGGGGAGACCCAGTACTTC. Translation: CASSFGGGGETQYF.

CDR3 residues: CAWSGGRSIGELFF. CDR3 bases: TGTGCCTGGAGTGGGGGACGGTCTATCGGGGAGCTGTTTTTT. The chain couples TRBV30 to TRBJ2-2; D possibly matches TRBD1 or TRBD2 (5 bases each). V dropped 1 base and J dropped 7 bases, with 13 bases sitting between them. Germline values: CDR1 GTSNPN, CDR2 SVGIG (reference sequence). CDR3 length: 14 residues.

The chain carries TRBV5-1 and TRBJ2-2, with 7 bases matching TRBD2. J gave up 3 bases and V 0 bases, and 8 bases lay outside the gene matches. CDR1 SGHRS and CDR2 YFSETQ come from the germline V gene. The CDR3 runs to 17 residues. This CDR3 is CASSLANWGGDTGELFF. The CDR3 coding sequence is TGCGCCAGCAGCTTGGCCAACTGGGGAGGGGACACCGGGGAGCTGTTTTTT.

As for this clone: Distinct nucleotide sequences in the sample also encode this CDR3. This chain connects TRBV19 to TRBJ2-7; 8 positions agree with TRBD1. Per germline, CDR1 LNHDA and CDR2 SQIVND (reference sequence). The CDR3 contains 12 residues. V was clipped by 6 bases and J by 3 bases; unmatched bases: 1. This CDR3 is CASSDRGYEQYF. The CDR3 DNA reads TGTGCCAGTAGCGACAGGGGCTACGAGCAGTACTTC.

This chain links TRBV6-5 with TRBJ1-3; D perhaps matches TRBD1 (6 bases). Germline values: CDR1 MNHEY, CDR2 SVGAGI. V was shortened by 2 bases and J by 3 bases, with 11 bases between the two germline ends. The CDR3 has 15 residues. CDR3 residues: CASSYRGAVGNTIYF. In DNA, the CDR3 is TGTGCCAGCAGTTACCGGGGGGCAGTTGGAAACACCATATATTTT.

V usage is TRBV29-1 and J usage is TRBJ1-1; D is possibly TRBD1 (6 bases). The CDR3 sequence is 16 residues long. V was trimmed by 0 bases and J by 4 bases, leaving 18 bases between them. CDR1 and CDR2 (germline): SQVTM, ANQGSEA. Here the CDR3 reads CSVEDDGGWASTEAFF. Here the CDR3 DNA reads TGCAGCGTTGAAGATGACGGGGGCTGGGCGAGCACTGAAGCTTTCTTT.

V gene TRBV27 combines with J gene TRBJ1-5, with D possibly being TRBD1 (6 bases). Trimming cost V 2 bases and J 7 bases, with 12 bases left between them. The CDR3 contains 14 residues. Germline CDR1 is MNHEY and CDR2 is SMNVEV (reference sequence). The CDR3 region is CASSLTQGGQPQHF. CDR3 DNA: TGTGCCAGCAGTTTAACACAGGGTGGGCAGCCCCAGCATTTT.

The chain is built from TRBV5-4 and TRBJ1-4, with a tentative D call TRBD1 (5 bases). The germline gives CDR1 SGHNT, CDR2 YYREEE (reference sequence). With 3 bases removed from V and 8 bases from J, the gap between germline ends came to 20 bases. The CDR3 spans 16 residues. CDR3 DNA: TGTGCCAGCAGCTATGACATAGGAGGGGTCGCAGAAAAACTGTTTTTT. This encodes CASSYDIGGVAEKLFF.

Here the CDR3 reads CASSPGPDDTQYF. Here the CDR3 DNA reads TGTGCCAGCAGCCCCGGACCGGACGACACGCAGTATTTT. The chain is built from TRBV9 and TRBJ2-3; D gene unclear. V was cut by 4 bases and J by 9 bases, with 15 bases left in between. CDR1 is SGDLS, CDR2 YYNGEE, per germline. The CDR3 covers 13 residues.

CDR3 loop: CASSYEVTLNTEAFF. CDR3 nucleotides: TGTGCCAGCAGTTACGAGGTCACTTTGAACACTGAAGCTTTCTTT. V usage is TRBV6-5 and J usage is TRBJ1-1; D remains unclear. Germline values: CDR1 MNHEY, CDR2 SVGAGI. The CDR3 length is 15 residues. V was trimmed by 2 bases and J by 0 bases, leaving 10 bases between them.

This clone was found once. The genes are TRBV4-3 and TRBJ1-1, with a weak D call TRBD1 (5 bases). The germline CDR1 and CDR2 sequences are LGHNA and YSLEER. The CDR3 length is 15 residues. Trimming pared 5 bases from V and 0 bases from J, leaving 13 bases between. The DNA of the CDR3 is TGCGCCAGCAGCGGAGGGGTGGGACTGAACACTGAAGCTTTCTTT. The encoded protein is CASSGGVGLNTEAFF.

The chain couples TRBV29-1 to TRBJ1-2; 10 bases agree with TRBD1. The CDR3 is 13 amino acids. Germline values: CDR1 SQVTM, CDR2 ANQGSEA. V trimming: 4 bases; J trimming: 5 bases; junction bases outside the gene matches: 4. The DNA of the CDR3 is TGCAGCGTTGGACAGGGGGCGCGTTATGGCTACACCTTC. Protein product: CSVGQGARYGYTF.

This clone showed up just a few times. V gene TRBV9 combines with J gene TRBJ2-3, with D hard to call. The CDR3 runs to 16 residues. V was shortened by 0 bases and J by 0 bases, with 11 bases between the two germline ends. Per the germline V gene, CDR1 is SGDLS and CDR2 is YYNGEE. The CDR3 region is CASSVASLSSTDTQYF. In nucleotides, the CDR3 is TGTGCCAGCAGCGTAGCGTCTCTCTCTAGCACAGATACGCAGTATTTT. The full variable domain, with the rest looked up from reference TRBV9 and TRBJ2-3, is DSGVTQTPKHLITATGQRVTLRCSPRSGDLSVYWYQQSLDQGLQFLIQYYNGEERAKGNILERFSAQQFPDLHSELNLSSLELGDSALYFCASSVASLSSTDTQYFGPGTRLTVL.

CDR3 in DNA: TGTGCCAGCATGCGGAAATTTGAAGCTTTCTTT. Residues: CASMRKFEAFF. The V call is TRBV2, the J call TRBJ1-1; D not certain. The germline V gene encodes CDR1 SNHLY and CDR2 FYNNEI. The CDR3 runs to 11 residues. Trimming cost V 7 bases and J 7 bases, with 10 bases left between them.

V is TRBV4-1 and J is TRBJ1-6; TRBD1 aligns across 7 bases. Germline V gives CDR1 MGHRA, CDR2 YSYEKL. This CDR3 contains 13 residues. With V trimmed by 2 bases and J by 17 bases, 9 bases remained unmatched. The CDR3 DNA follows: TGCGCCAGCAGCCAATACCAGGGGGATCGAGTCCACTTT. It is translated as CASSQYQGDRVHF.

This sequence joins TRBV3-1 (or the pseudogene TRBV3-2) and TRBJ1-1, with TRBD1 as a possible D gene (6 bases). This CDR3 is built from 17 residues. Germline loops: CDR1 LGHDT, CDR2 YNNKEL (reference sequence). V was pared by 1 base and J by 3 bases, with 18 bases between. The CDR3 region is CASSQAARMDRHTEAFF. In DNA, the CDR3 is TGTGCCAGCAGCCAAGCCGCCAGGATGGACAGACACACTGAAGCTTTCTTT.